This T cell receptor (beta chain) was sequenced for a study of identical twins. From the 5' RACE reads, TCRdb called clonotypes with MiXCR, one entry per CDR3 protein. Of about 690,000 distinct CDR3 sequences detected, roughly 6% appear once; the ten largest clones hold under 2%. This clonotype occurred many times. Healthy Caucasians alone served as donors. The CDR3 covers 15 residues. This receptor was taken from a man aged 18-30 years in good health. V and J are TRBV21-1 and TRBJ2-7; whether TRBD1, the table's D call, matches the DNA was not checked. TRBV21-1 is an annotated pseudogene. The sample consisted of naive T cells sorted from blood. The CDR3 coding sequence is TGTGCCAGCTCGAAAACCGGGACAGACAGACACGAGCAGTACTTC. As protein: CASSKTGTDRHEQYF.